The source of this T cell receptor (beta chain) is a study of spatial heterogeneity in lung cancer. The library protocol tagged each TCR cDNA with a unique molecular identifier. TCRdb re-derived calls from the 5' RACE reads in MiXCR, one entry per CDR3 protein. The sample shows 24,000 or so distinct CDR3 sequences, 8% to 10% of them seen only once. This clonotype was counted a few times. The target antigen is unknown. Study-wide points: How many expanded intratumoral alpha and beta TCRs were present tracked the tumor mutation count, which was a count of nonsynonymous mutations.

Time point denoted: sample taken at primary tumor resection. In germline, CDR1 is DFQATT, CDR2 SNEGSKA (reference sequence). V was shortened by 3 bases and J by 0 bases, with 9 bases between the two germline ends. CDR3 size: 13 residues. The TCR comes from a male donor with early-stage non-small cell lung cancer. Source: lung tumor tissue, taken at surgery. The V gene is TRBV20-1, the J gene TRBJ2-7; D is unresolved. CDR3 residues: CSARTATSYEQYF. The CDR3 DNA reads as TGCAGTGCTAGGACGGCCACCTCCTACGAGCAGTACTTC.